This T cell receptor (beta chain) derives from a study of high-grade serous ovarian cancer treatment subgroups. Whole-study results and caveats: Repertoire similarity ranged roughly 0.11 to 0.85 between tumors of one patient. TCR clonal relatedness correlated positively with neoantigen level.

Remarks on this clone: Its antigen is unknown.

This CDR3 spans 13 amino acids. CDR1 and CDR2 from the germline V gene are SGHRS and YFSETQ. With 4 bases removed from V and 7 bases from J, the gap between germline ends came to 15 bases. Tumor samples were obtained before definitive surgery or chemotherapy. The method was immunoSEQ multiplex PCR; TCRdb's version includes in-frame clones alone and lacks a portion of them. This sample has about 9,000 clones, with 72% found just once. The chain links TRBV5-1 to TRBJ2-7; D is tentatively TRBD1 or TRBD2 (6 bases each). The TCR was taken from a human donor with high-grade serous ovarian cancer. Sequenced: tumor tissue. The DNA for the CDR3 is TGCGCCAGCAGCATACTTTGGAGGGGGGAGCAGTACTTC. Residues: CASSILWRGEQYF.